This T cell receptor (beta chain) emerged from a study of cytomegalovirus exposure and HLA in healthy donors. General study results and limits: Later on, an analysis found that several of the most significant clusters appeared to be linked to common viral pathogens, which included parvovirus B19.

CDR1 and CDR2 from the germline V gene are SGHDT and YYEEEE. V lost 1 base, J lost 2 bases, and 13 bases lay in between. This CDR3 spans 15 amino acids. In the case of this clone: The target antigen is unknown.

The PCR was carried out with 60 Vbeta primers and 13 Jbeta primers. The data were produced by immunoSEQ multiplex PCR, yet TCRdb's version contains in-frame clones alone and is incomplete. The data show 180,000 or so clones, about four fifths seen once. The TCR originated in a woman between 50 and 59 years old in good health and CMV-seronegative. V and J are TRBV5-6 and TRBJ2-7; D is possibly TRBD1 (5 bases). Material for sequencing was PBMCs. Here the CDR3 DNA reads TGTGCCAGCAGCTTGTGGGCAGGGAAAGCCTACGAGCAGTACTTC. Translation gives CASSLWAGKAYEQYF. Complete variable domain (other parts from reference TRBV5-6 and TRBJ2-7): DAGVTQSPTHLIKTRGQQVTLRCSPKSGHDTVSWYQQALGQGPQFIFQYYEEEERQRGNFPDRFSGHQFPNYSSELNVNALLLGDSALYLCASSLWAGKAYEQYFGPGTRLTVT.